Listed here are 28 T cell receptor beta chains from one sample, sequenced in a study of T cell responses to AZD1222 COVID-19 vaccine. Sequencing used immunoSEQ multiplex PCR; TCRdb keeps in-frame clones, though not all of them. The sample consists of 130,000 to 150,000 clones, roughly nine tenths of them appearing once. The specimen comprised peripheral blood, sampled on day 0 of AZD1222 vaccination. The receptors come from an adult in good health.

The gene calls are TRBV6-1 and TRBJ2-7, with a weak D call TRBD2 (5 bases). V lost 3 bases to trimming and J lost 5 bases, with 11 bases between them. The germline CDR1 and CDR2 sequences are MNHNS and SASEGT. The CDR3 length is 13 residues. As DNA, the CDR3 is TGTGCCAGCAGTGAGGTCGAGAGGGACGAGCAGTACTTC. The encoded protein is CASSEVERDEQYF.

The rearrangement joins TRBV6-5 to TRBJ1-1; no reliable D call. V lost 10 bases to trimming and J lost 7 bases, with 10 bases between them. Germline-derived CDR1 and CDR2 are MNHEY and SVGAGI. The CDR3 covers 10 residues. For the CDR3, the DNA is TGTGCCACCGGGTTAAATGAAGCTTTCTTT. Translation: CATGLNEAFF.

Ten or more counts support this clone. V usage is TRBV4-3 and J usage is TRBJ2-6, with D hard to call. This CDR3 region has 16 residues. V shed 3 bases and J shed 2 bases, with 11 bases lying between them. Germline V gene lookup returns CDR1 LGHNA and CDR2 YSLEER. The CDR3 sequence: CASSHNFQTGANVLTF. The CDR3 DNA is TGCGCCAGCAGCCATAATTTTCAGACTGGGGCCAACGTCCTGACTTTC.

The chain uses TRBV4-2 and TRBJ2-3, with TRBD2 matching 7 bases. Germline assignment: CDR1 LGHNA and CDR2 YNFKEQ. The CDR3 loop spans 15 amino acids. Germline trimming cut 1 base from V and 4 bases from J; bases unmatched to any gene: 5. The CDR3 DNA reads as TGTGCCAGCAGCCAAGTTGCGGGGGAATCAGATACGCAGTATTTT. This codes for CASSQVAGESDTQYF.

The V call is TRBV5-6, the J call TRBJ1-4; D unresolved. Germline loops: CDR1 SGHDT, CDR2 YYEEEE. The CDR3 loop spans 15 amino acids. Trimming removed 1 base at V and 5 bases at J, with 12 bases between. CDR3 sequence: CASSLPAGVNEKLFF. CDR3 DNA sequence: TGTGCCAGCAGCTTGCCGGCAGGTGTAAATGAAAAACTGTTTTTT.

The rearrangement joins TRBV6-4 to TRBJ1-6; 8 bases are shared with TRBD1. J gave up 7 bases and V 6 bases, and 14 bases lay outside the gene matches. The CDR3 sequence is 17 residues long. Germline values: CDR1 MRHNA, CDR2 SNTAGT. This CDR3 reads CASSALRDRSSNSPLHF. CDR3 nucleotide sequence: TGTGCCAGCAGCGCTCTCCGGGACAGGTCCTCAAATTCACCCCTCCACTTT.

V usage is TRBV5-1 and J usage is TRBJ1-1; D not certain. The germline gives CDR1 SGHRS, CDR2 YFSETQ. The V gene lost 1 base and the J gene lost 0 bases, with 19 bases spanning the gap. The CDR3 is made up of 18 amino acids. CDR3 region: CASSLTPPSLGMNTEAFF. DNA of the CDR3: TGCGCCAGCAGCTTGACCCCGCCCAGTCTGGGGATGAACACTGAAGCTTTCTTT. The complete variable domain, with remaining parts taken from reference TRBV5-1 and TRBJ1-1, reads KAGVTQTPRYLIKTRGQQVTLSCSPISGHRSVSWYQQTPGQGLQFLFEYFSETQRNKGNFPGRFSGRQFSNSRSEMNVSTLELGDSALYLCASSLTPPSLGMNTEAFFGQGTRLTVV.

V is TRBV19 and J is TRBJ2-4; D possibly uses TRBD1 or TRBD2 (5 bases each). Trimming removed 6 bases from V and 1 base from J, with 16 bases in between. The CDR3 is 16 amino acids. In germline, CDR1 is LNHDA, CDR2 SQIVND (reference sequence). The CDR3, as DNA: TGTGCCAGTAGCCTAACCCGGGGCACGGCCAAAAACATTCAGTACTTC. Translated, it gives CASSLTRGTAKNIQYF.

The rearrangement links TRBV19 to TRBJ1-2, with a possible D match to TRBD1 (6 bases). Trimming removed 3 bases at V and 8 bases at J, with 19 bases between. This CDR3 comprises 15 residues. Germline loops: CDR1 LNHDA, CDR2 SQIVND (reference sequence). The CDR3 DNA follows: TGTGCCAGTAGTATCAGAGGAAGGACAGCCTCGGGCTACACCTTC. Translated: CASSIRGRTASGYTF.

Comment on this clone: Mismatch with germline at one junction end may stem from a read error. The chain joins TRBV7-7 to TRBJ2-3, with D perhaps being TRBD1 or TRBD2 (5 bases each). Germline V gene lookup returns CDR1 SSHAT and CDR2 FNYEAQ (reference sequence). The CDR3 is 15 amino acids. CDR3 in DNA: TGTGCTAGCAGTCCAGGGACGGGGAGCACAGATACGCAGTATTTT. Translated, it gives CASSPGTGSTDTQYF.

This clone was counted a single time. V usage is TRBV9 and J usage is TRBJ1-2; 9 bases fit TRBD1. J lost 3 bases, V lost 0 bases, and 6 bases had no gene match. Germline loops: CDR1 SGDLS, CDR2 YYNGEE. CDR3 length equals 16 residues. The CDR3 nucleotides read TGTGCCAGCAGCGTAGGGAACAGGGGGCGCGACTATGGCTACACCTTC. Its protein product is CASSVGNRGRDYGYTF.

This clone appeared once. This rearrangement joins TRBV2 to TRBJ1-5; D is undetermined. This CDR3 has 13 amino acids. Per germline, CDR1 SNHLY and CDR2 FYNNEI. Trimming stripped 6 bases from V and 6 bases from J, with 12 bases between. CDR3 loop: CASSLAVFQPQHF. CDR3 nucleotides: TGTGCCAGCAGCCTCGCAGTTTTTCAGCCCCAGCATTTT.

This clone was found a few times. The chain employs TRBV7-9 and TRBJ1-5, with TRBD1 matching 8 bases. This CDR3 is built from 14 residues. After removal of 3 bases from V and 7 bases from J, the junction contained 5 bases not matched to a gene. Germline loops: CDR1 SEHNR, CDR2 FQNEAQ (reference sequence). CDR3 sequence: CASSLTGDRQPQHF. CDR3 nucleotides: TGTGCCAGCAGCTTGACAGGGGATCGACAGCCCCAGCATTTT. Supplemented by reference TRBV7-9 and TRBJ1-5, the full variable domain reads DTGVSQNPRHKITKRGQNVTFRCDPISEHNRLYWYRQTLGQGPEFLTYFQNEAQLEKSRLLSDRFSAERPKGSFSTLEIQRTEQGDSAMYLCASSLTGDRQPQHFGDGTRLSIL.

V usage is TRBV28 and J usage is TRBJ1-4; D is undetermined. Germline V gene data show CDR1 as MDHEN and CDR2 as SYDVKM. CDR3 size: 15 residues. Trimming left V 6 bases short and J 7 bases short, with 18 bases between. Written as DNA, the CDR3 is TGTGCCAGCAGATCATTAGGGCGGTTGGGTGAAAAACTGTTTTTT. Translated, it gives CASRSLGRLGEKLFF.

The chain couples TRBV2 to TRBJ1-1, with a weak D call TRBD1 (6 bases). This CDR3 is 16 amino acids long. The germline gives CDR1 SNHLY, CDR2 FYNNEI. Trimming left V 0 bases short and J 5 bases short, with 16 bases between. CDR3 coding DNA: TGTGCCAGCAGTGAAGCTCTGGGGGCAAGAGAGACTGAAGCTTTCTTT. Its translation is CASSEALGARETEAFF.

The CDR3, as DNA: TGCGCCAGCAGCGTGGACAGGGACTACAATGAGCAGTTCTTC. Its protein product is CASSVDRDYNEQFF. The gene calls are TRBV5-1 and TRBJ2-1; TRBD1 aligns across 8 bases. Germline CDR1 SGHRS, CDR2 YFSETQ. Trimming took 4 bases from V and 3 from J; bases not matched to a gene: 3. The CDR3 totals 14 residues.

The rearrangement links TRBV4-3 to TRBJ2-3, with D unclear. The germline CDR1 and CDR2 sequences are LGHNA and YSLEER. The V end lost 1 base, the J end lost 1 base, and 6 bases lay between the germline ends. The CDR3 has 14 residues. CDR3 sequence: CASSQGRGTDTQYF. As DNA, the CDR3 is TGCGCCAGCAGCCAAGGACGGGGCACAGATACGCAGTATTTT.

This chain uses TRBV6-5 with TRBJ2-2; TRBD1 agrees at 8 bases. The CDR3 spans 15 residues. CDR1 MNHEY and CDR2 SVGAGI come from the germline V gene. After removal of 5 bases from V and 6 bases from J, the junction contained 8 bases not matched to a gene. The CDR3 DNA reads TGTGCCAGCAGTCGTCGGACAGGGCCTGCCGGGGAGCTGTTTTTT. Its protein is CASSRRTGPAGELFF.

The J gene is TRBJ1-1, the V gene TRBV19; D not certain. CDR1 is LNHDA, CDR2 SQIVND, per germline (reference sequence). Between the trimmed V and J ends, which lost 1 base and 5 bases, there was a span of 17 bases. This CDR3 has 16 residues. For the CDR3, the DNA is TGTGCCAGTAGTATAGGGCCTAAGGGAACGGGAACTGAAGCTTTCTTT. Protein product: CASSIGPKGTGTEAFF.

The CDR3 spells CASSLVGEQFF. As DNA, the CDR3 is TGCGCCAGCAGCTTGGTCGGGGAGCAGTTCTTC. V usage is TRBV5-1 and J usage is TRBJ2-1; D unresolved. Looked up from germline, CDR1 is SGHRS and CDR2 is YFSETQ. This CDR3 comprises 11 residues. V shed 0 bases and J shed 10 bases, with 5 bases lying between them.

The chain links TRBV4-3 to TRBJ2-7, with D tentatively TRBD2 (6 bases). This CDR3 has 16 residues. V lost 0 bases and J 5 bases, leaving 17 bases between the germline ends. The V gene's germline CDR1 is LGHNA and CDR2 YSLEER. CDR3 loop: CASSQEVAATGDEQYF. In DNA form, the CDR3 reads TGCGCCAGCAGCCAAGAAGTAGCGGCCACCGGAGACGAGCAGTACTTC.

CDR3: CATSTQGENSPLHF. CDR3 DNA: TGTGCCACCAGCACCCAGGGAGAAAATTCACCCCTCCACTTT. The V gene is TRBV15, the J gene TRBJ1-6; possibly TRBD1 for D (5 bases). Germline V gene sequence: CDR1 LNHNV, CDR2 YYDKDF (reference sequence). The V and J ends lost 4 bases and 7 bases respectively, with 11 bases between them. The CDR3 consists of 14 residues.

The chain has TRBV28 and TRBJ2-1; no firm D call. Germline V gives CDR1 MDHEN, CDR2 SYDVKM. Trimming took 6 bases from V and 5 from J, leaving 11 bases between them. CDR3 size: 13 residues. The CDR3 bases are TGTGCCAGCAGACAACCTAGTGACAATGAGCAGTTCTTC. Residues: CASRQPSDNEQFF.

The chain carries TRBV7-3 and TRBJ2-1, with 12 positions matching TRBD2. Trimming at V came to 4 bases and at J to 9 bases, leaving 16 bases not matched to a gene. Germline V CDR1 and CDR2: SGHTA, FQGTGA. There are 18 residues in the CDR3. The CDR3 DNA follows: TGTGCCAGCAGCTATTTGAGACTAGCGGGAGAGAGGGGCATTGAGCAGTTCTTC. Amino acids: CASSYLRLAGERGIEQFF.

The chain carries TRBV5-6 and TRBJ2-5; D remains ambiguous. V lost 0 bases and J 5 bases, leaving 5 bases between the germline ends. Germline V gene sequence: CDR1 SGHDT, CDR2 YYEEEE. The CDR3 contains 12 residues. This chain's CDR3 is CASSLVVETQYF. CDR3 DNA sequence: TGTGCCAGCAGCTTGGTCGTGGAGACCCAGTACTTC.

The chain carries TRBV5-5 and TRBJ1-4; D unclear. The CDR3 extends over 14 amino acids. The V gene lost 4 bases and the J gene lost 4 bases, with 11 bases spanning the gap. Germline CDR1 SGHKS, CDR2 YYEKEE (reference sequence). In nucleotides, the CDR3 is TGTGCCAGCAGCCCTCAGCCGCTTAATGAAAAACTGTTTTTT. Encoded protein: CASSPQPLNEKLFF.

The chain is built from TRBV6-2 or TRBV6-3 and TRBJ2-1; D perhaps matches TRBD1 (6 bases). This CDR3 contains 13 residues. The ends were cut back, 5 bases at V and 8 bases at J, with 13 bases in the middle. CDR1 and CDR2 from the germline V gene are MNHEY and SVGEGT. CDR3 nucleotides: TGTGCCAGCAGTCTTACAGGGAGACATGAGCAGTTCTTC. Amino acid sequence: CASSLTGRHEQFF.

The chain couples TRBV28 to TRBJ2-1, with 8 bases lining up with TRBD2. This CDR3 comprises 15 residues. V dropped 4 bases and J dropped 1; count of bases not matched to a gene: 3. The germline V gene encodes CDR1 MDHEN and CDR2 SYDVKM. The CDR3 sequence is CASSSLAGSYNEQFF. CDR3 DNA: TGTGCCAGCAGTTCGTTAGCGGGATCCTACAATGAGCAGTTCTTC.